These 13 T cell receptor beta chains originate from one sample sequenced in a study of T cell repertoires in cytomegalovirus infection. Antigens of these TCRs are unknown. TCRdb recomputed calls from the reads with MiXCR, one row per CDR3 protein. The repertoire holds some 920,000 distinct CDR3 sequences, with roughly 30% as singletons. Sequences were derived from cultured CD8+ T cells from PBMCs, sampled from culture after CMV antigen stimulation. Receptor source: a human donor in good health (CMV status not recorded). Some clones in this sample may be carry-over from other donors' samples.

This clonotype was seen more than once but under ten times. V and J are TRBV12-3 or TRBV12-4 and TRBJ1-2, with TRBD1 as a possible D gene (6 bases). Trimming removed 8 bases at V and 6 bases at J, with 28 bases between. The CDR3 consists of 17 residues. The CDR3 region has the DNA TGTGCCAGCTGGGGGCTGGTGGAGAGCCGGTCGTCCGATGGCTACACCTTC. This translates into CASWGLVESRSSDGYTF.

The chain employs TRBV25-1 and TRBJ1-2; no firm D call. CDR3 length equals 17 residues. The germline V gene has CDR1 MGHDK and CDR2 SYGVNS. Trimming took 5 bases from V and 8 from J, leaving 27 bases between them. Here the CDR3 DNA reads TGTGCCAGCAGTCCCAAGGTCCGACGTAAGGGAACTATGGGCTACACCTTC. It is translated as CASSPKVRRKGTMGYTF.

This clonotype was detected a few times. The chain combines TRBV28 with TRBJ1-2, with D tentatively TRBD1 (6 bases). This CDR3 has 15 residues. CDR1 is MDHEN and CDR2 is SYDVKM in the germline V gene. Trimming left V 8 bases short and J 8 bases short, with 24 bases between. CDR3: CASGHLPGHRGGYTF. CDR3 sequence (DNA): TGTGCCAGCGGACACTTACCGGGACACCGTGGCGGCTACACCTTC.

V is TRBV3-1 and J is TRBJ1-2; perhaps TRBD1 as D (6 bases). With 0 bases removed from V and 3 bases from J, the gap between germline ends came to 11 bases. The germline gives CDR1 LGHDT, CDR2 YNNKEL (reference sequence). The CDR3 has 15 amino acids. CDR3 nucleotides: TGTGCCAGCAGCCAAGACAGGGGACCACACTATGGCTACACCTTC. This encodes CASSQDRGPHYGYTF.

In its sample, this clonotype was seen a few times. The chain couples TRBV7-9 to TRBJ1-6, with a possible D match to TRBD1 (6 bases). Germline CDR1 reads SEHNR; CDR2 reads FQNEAQ (reference sequence). The CDR3 is 14 residues long. V lost 5 bases to trimming and J lost 7 bases, with 12 bases between them. This CDR3 is CASSDGGLNSPLHF. CDR3 bases: TGTGCCAGCAGCGACGGGGGCCTCAATTCACCCCTCCACTTT.

The chain combines TRBV18 with TRBJ2-1, with 7 bases lining up with TRBD1. This CDR3 contains 15 residues. Germline CDR1 is KGHSH and CDR2 is LQKENI. V trimming: 5 bases; J trimming: 8 bases; junction bases outside the gene matches: 12. Here the CDR3 DNA reads TGTGCCAGCTCATCCGTCCAAAACAGGGGTGATGAGCAGTTCTTC. It codes for CASSSVQNRGDEQFF.

The rearrangement links TRBV7-9 to TRBJ2-1; D is perhaps TRBD1 (6 bases). Germline V gene lookup returns CDR1 SEHNR and CDR2 FQNEAQ (reference sequence). The CDR3 contains 12 residues. V was shortened by 4 bases and J by 10 bases, with 11 bases between the two germline ends. CDR3 nucleotides: TGTGCCAGCAGCTCCGGGACACGAGAGCAGTTCTTC. This codes for CASSSGTREQFF.

J is TRBJ1-1 and V is TRBV4-1; 7 bases fit TRBD1. Losses at the gene ends were 1 base for V and 7 bases for J; bases not matched to a gene: 9. Germline V lookup: CDR1 MGHRA, CDR2 YSYEKL. The CDR3 length is 15 residues. CDR3 sequence reads: CASSQAAGRGYEAFF. For the CDR3, the DNA is TGCGCCAGCAGCCAAGCTGCCGGCAGGGGGTATGAAGCTTTCTTT.

The J gene is TRBJ2-7, the V gene TRBV6-5; the D gene is possibly TRBD2 (6 bases). V lost 2 bases and J 0 bases, leaving 11 bases between the germline ends. Germline CDR1 and CDR2: MNHEY and SVGAGI. The CDR3 runs to 15 residues. CDR3 in DNA: TGTGCCAGCAGTTACGGGGGGTCCAGCTCCTACGAGCAGTACGTC. It codes for CASSYGGSSSYEQYV.

Many counts were recorded for this clonotype. J is TRBJ2-1 and V is TRBV7-2; D gene ambiguous. The CDR3 runs 11 residues. Trimming took 6 bases from V and 8 from J, leaving 8 bases between them. CDR1 is SGHTA and CDR2 is FQGNSA in the germline V gene. The CDR3 is CASSSIDEQFF. DNA for the CDR3: TGTGCCAGCAGTTCGATTGATGAGCAGTTCTTC.

Concerning this clonotype: The CDR3 end shows no conserved phenylalanine or tryptophan, and so a read error is likely. CDR3 sequence reads: CASSGVSAQPQHL. CDR3 in DNA: TGCGCCAGCAGTGGGGTTTCGGCCCAGCCCCAGCATTTA. J is TRBJ1-5 and V is TRBV10-2; no reliable D call. Germline-derived CDR1 and CDR2 are WSHSY and SAAADI. V was cut by 4 bases and J by 7 bases, with 11 bases left in between. The CDR3 spans 13 residues.

This chain uses TRBV19 with TRBJ2-7, with 7 positions matching TRBD1. The germline V gene has CDR1 LNHDA and CDR2 SQIVND (reference sequence). This CDR3 spans 15 amino acids. V gave up 5 bases and J gave up 2 bases; unmatched junction bases: 9. The CDR3 loop is CASSVRDSKTYEQYF. The CDR3 bases are TGTGCCAGTAGTGTCCGGGACAGCAAAACCTACGAGCAGTACTTC.

The sample holds a few counts of this clonotype. The chain uses TRBV24-1 and TRBJ1-5; 9 bases match TRBD1. J gave up 4 bases and V 3 bases, and 9 bases lay outside the gene matches. The germline gives CDR1 KGHDR, CDR2 SFDVKD. This CDR3 comprises 17 residues. This chain's CDR3 is CATSDGRDRERNQPQHF. Here the CDR3 DNA reads TGTGCCACCAGTGATGGCCGGGACAGGGAAAGGAATCAGCCCCAGCATTTT.